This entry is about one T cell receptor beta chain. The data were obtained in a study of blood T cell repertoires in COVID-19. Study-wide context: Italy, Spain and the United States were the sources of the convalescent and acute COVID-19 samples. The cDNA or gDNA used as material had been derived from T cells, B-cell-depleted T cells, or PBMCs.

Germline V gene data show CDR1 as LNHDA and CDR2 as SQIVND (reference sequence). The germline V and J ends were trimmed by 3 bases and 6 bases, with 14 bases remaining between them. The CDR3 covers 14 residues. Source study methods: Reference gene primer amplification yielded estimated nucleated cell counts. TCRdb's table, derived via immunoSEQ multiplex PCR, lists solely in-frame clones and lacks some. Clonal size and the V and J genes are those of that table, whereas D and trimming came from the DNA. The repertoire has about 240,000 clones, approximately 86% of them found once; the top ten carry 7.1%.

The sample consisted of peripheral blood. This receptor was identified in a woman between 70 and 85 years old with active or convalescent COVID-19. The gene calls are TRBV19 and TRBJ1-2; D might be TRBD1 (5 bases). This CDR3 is CASSIPGKLDGYTF. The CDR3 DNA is TGTGCCAGTAGTATCCCAGGGAAACTCGATGGCTACACCTTC.